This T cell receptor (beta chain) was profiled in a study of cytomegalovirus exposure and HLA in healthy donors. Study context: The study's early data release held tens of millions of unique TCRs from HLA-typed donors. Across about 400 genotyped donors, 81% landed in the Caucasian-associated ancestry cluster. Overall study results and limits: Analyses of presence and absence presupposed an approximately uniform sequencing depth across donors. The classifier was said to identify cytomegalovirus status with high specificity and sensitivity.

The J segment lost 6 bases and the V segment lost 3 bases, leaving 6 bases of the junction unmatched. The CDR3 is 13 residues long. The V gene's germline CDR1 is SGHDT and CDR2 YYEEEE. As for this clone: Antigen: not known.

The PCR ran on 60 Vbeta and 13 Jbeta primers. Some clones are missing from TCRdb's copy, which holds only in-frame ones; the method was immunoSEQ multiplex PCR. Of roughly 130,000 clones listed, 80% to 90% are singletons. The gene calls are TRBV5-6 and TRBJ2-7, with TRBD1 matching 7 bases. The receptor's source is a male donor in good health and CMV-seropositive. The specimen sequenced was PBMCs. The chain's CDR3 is CASSSGQTGEQYF. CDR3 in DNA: TGTGCCAGCAGCTCGGGACAGACGGGCGAGCAGTACTTC.